Listed below are T cell receptor beta chains from one sample, sequenced in a study of blood T cell repertoires in COVID-19. The table came from immunoSEQ multiplex PCR; TCRdb's copy has only in-frame clones and leaves some out. The data show 650,000 to 800,000 clones, around 89% seen once. Sequenced material: peripheral blood. The receptors were gathered from a woman between 18 and 30 years old with acute or convalescent COVID-19. Each CDR3 is given with its conserved first and last residue. Fields, in order: CDR3 protein, CDR3 DNA, J gene, D gene, V gene, CDR3 length, clone size. A D gene is named only where the DNA matches it firmly. Size values are once, few and many counts, or a class for expanded clones, and some rows have none.

CASSGGSSYNSPLHF | TGTGCCAGCTCTGGGGGGAGCTCCTATAATTCACCCCTCCACTTT | TRBJ1-6 | - | TRBV19 | 15 | -
CATATGDLRADTQYF | TGTGCGACAGCCACCGGGGACTTGAGAGCGGATACGCAGTATTTT | TRBJ2-3 | - | TRBV12-5 | 15 | -
CASSSGGELFF | TGTGCCAGCAGTTCCGGCGGGGAGCTGTTTTTT | TRBJ2-2 | - | TRBV12-3/TRBV12-4 | 11 | few
CASRSGGNGYTF | TGTGCCAGCAGGTCAGGGGGGAATGGCTACACCTTC | TRBJ1-2 | TRBD1 | TRBV27 | 12 | few
CASSEQGTNNSPLHF | TGTGCCAGCAGTGAACAGGGAACGAATAATTCACCCCTCCACTTT | TRBJ1-6 | - | TRBV25-1 | 15 | -
CASRGGWGNGYTF | TGTGCCAGCAGGGGAGGTTGGGGTAATGGCTACACCTTC | TRBJ1-2 | - | TRBV5-4 | 13 | -
CASSPGRGALGYTF | TGTGCCAGTAGTCCCGGCAGGGGGGCTCTTGGCTACACCTTC | TRBJ1-2 | TRBD1 | TRBV19 | 14 | few
CASSASSGLETQYF | TGTGCCAGCAGCGCAAGCTCAGGGTTGGAGACCCAGTACTTC | TRBJ2-5 | - | TRBV7-2 | 14 | -
CASSLGQGAAGNTIYF | TGTGCCAGCAGTTTAGGACAGGGGGCGGCTGGAAACACCATATATTTT | TRBJ1-3 | TRBD1 | TRBV6-5 | 16 | -
CASSITGSGNTIYF | TGTGCCAGTAGTATCACAGGGAGTGGAAACACCATATATTTT | TRBJ1-3 | - | TRBV19 | 14 | -
CASSLLRLAWNEQFF | TGTGCCAGCAGCTTACTTCGCCTAGCATGGAATGAGCAGTTCTTC | TRBJ2-1 | - | TRBV11-2 | 15 | -
CASSTETGGGEKLFF | TGCGCCAGCAGCACAGAAACAGGGGGCGGTGAAAAACTGTTTTTT | TRBJ1-4 | TRBD1 | TRBV5-1 | 15 | -
CASSRRDRVYEQYF | TGTGCCAGCAGCCGCAGGGACAGGGTCTACGAGCAGTACTTC | TRBJ2-7 | TRBD1 | TRBV28 | 14 | -
CASSPPGLSRDNEQFF | TGTGCCAGCTCCCCACCGGGGCTTAGTCGGGACAATGAGCAGTTCTTC | TRBJ2-1 | - | TRBV18 | 16 | -
CASSTDREVNYGYTF | TGTGCCAGTAGTACGGACAGGGAAGTAAACTATGGCTACACCTTC | TRBJ1-2 | TRBD1 | TRBV19 | 15 | -
CASSSRQGNEQFF | TGCGCCAGCAGCTCGCGACAGGGGAATGAGCAGTTCTTC | TRBJ2-1 | TRBD1 | TRBV5-1 | 13 | -
CAISESGGYGYTF | TGTGCCATCAGTGAGTCGGGGGGGTATGGCTACACCTTC | TRBJ1-2 | - | TRBV10-3 | 13 | -
CASSPAYWAGYNEQFF | TGTGCCAGTAGCCCAGCATATTGGGCGGGCTACAATGAGCAGTTCTTC | TRBJ2-1 | - | TRBV19 | 16 | -
CASSLVGGIEAFF | TGCGCCAGCAGCTTGGTGGGAGGGATTGAAGCTTTCTTT | TRBJ1-1 | - | TRBV5-1 | 13 | -
CASSQPGQGYYEQYF | TGTGCCAGCAGCCAACCGGGACAGGGGTACTACGAGCAGTACTTC | TRBJ2-7 | TRBD1 | TRBV14 | 15 | -
CSVGFWYRLRETQYF | TGCAGCGTTGGGTTTTGGTACAGGCTTAGAGAGACCCAGTACTTC | TRBJ2-5 | - | TRBV29-1 | 15 | -
CASSPRQLESWGANVLTF | TGTGCCAGCTCACCTAGACAGTTGGAAAGCTGGGGGGCCAACGTCCTGACTTTC | TRBJ2-6 | - | TRBV18 | 18 | -
CAWRKAGGTGELFF | TGTGCCTGGAGGAAGGCAGGGGGCACCGGGGAGCTGTTTTTT | TRBJ2-2 | TRBD1 | TRBV30 | 14 | once
CAWSDVAGGHEQYF | TGTGCCTGGAGTGATGTAGCGGGGGGGCATGAGCAGTACTTC | TRBJ2-7 | TRBD2 | TRBV30 | 14 | -
CASSIGHPPRETQYF | TGTGCCAGCAGCATCGGACACCCCCCTAGGGAGACCCAGTACTTC | TRBJ2-5 | - | TRBV7-7 | 15 | few
CASSLIAGTSSDTQYF | TGTGCCAGCAGCCTGATAGCGGGGACTAGCTCAGATACGCAGTATTTT | TRBJ2-3 | TRBD2 | TRBV7-2 | 16 | -
CASSPRTSGGASDEQFF | TGTGCCAGCAGCCCCCGGACTAGCGGGGGGGCAAGCGATGAGCAGTTCTTC | TRBJ2-1 | TRBD2 | TRBV9 | 17 | -
CASREDRRIDTQYF | TGTGCCAGCAGAGAGGATAGGAGAATAGATACGCAGTATTTT | TRBJ2-3 | - | TRBV25-1 | 14 | -
CASSLGTAPYNEQFF | TGTGCCAGCAGCCTCGGGACTGCTCCCTACAATGAGCAGTTCTTC | TRBJ2-1 | - | TRBV7-2 | 15 | -
CAVSPGEGYGYTF | TGTGCCGTTTCCCCAGGGGAAGGCTATGGCTACACCTTC | TRBJ1-2 | - | TRBV10-3 | 13 | -
CADRDRGVYGYTF | TGTGCCGACCGGGACAGGGGTGTCTATGGCTACACCTTC | TRBJ1-2 | TRBD1 | TRBV2 | 13 | -
CASSPKWPPSGNTIYF | TGCGCCAGCAGCCCCAAATGGCCTCCCTCTGGAAACACCATATATTTT | TRBJ1-3 | - | TRBV4-3 | 16 | -
CASKRQRSYEQYF | TGTGCCAGCAAGCGTCAGAGGTCCTACGAGCAGTACTTC | TRBJ2-7 | - | TRBV2 | 13 | -
CSVASGSSYNEQFF | TGCAGCGTCGCTTCGGGGAGCTCCTACAATGAGCAGTTCTTC | TRBJ2-1 | - | TRBV29-1 | 14 | -
CASSLGRSGELFF | TGTGCCAGCAGCTTGGGACGGAGCGGGGAGCTGTTTTTT | TRBJ2-2 | - | TRBV5-6 | 13 | -
CASSLGAIGRVNTEAFF | TGTGCCAGCAGCTTGGGTGCTATAGGCAGGGTAAACACTGAAGCTTTCTTT | TRBJ1-1 | - | TRBV5-4 | 17 | once
CASSFFGQGATDTQYF | TGTGCCAGCAGCTTTTTTGGACAGGGGGCGACAGATACGCAGTATTTT | TRBJ2-3 | TRBD1 | TRBV5-4 | 16 | -
CASSETGDNSPLHF | TGTGCCAGCAGTGAGACGGGGGATAATTCACCCCTCCACTTT | TRBJ1-6 | - | TRBV6-4 | 14 | -
CASSYSSRGPGELFF | TGTGCCAGCAGTTACTCCTCTAGGGGGCCCGGGGAGCTGTTTTTT | TRBJ2-2 | TRBD1 | TRBV6-5 | 15 | -
CAISDGTVHYTF | TGTGCCATCAGTGACGGGACAGTCCATTACACCTTC | TRBJ1-2 | TRBD1 | TRBV10-3 | 12 | -
CASSRGGEIRPVTF | TGCGCCAGCAGTAGAGGGGGCGAAATCCGGCCGGTCACCTTC | TRBJ1-2 | TRBD1 | TRBV5-1 | 14 | -
CASSSTGNSNQPQHF | TGCGCCAGCAGCTCGACAGGGAATAGCAATCAGCCCCAGCATTTT | TRBJ1-5 | TRBD1 | TRBV5-1 | 15 | -
CASSSRATNEKLFF | TGTGCCAGCTCATCTAGAGCAACTAATGAAAAACTGTTTTTT | TRBJ1-4 | - | TRBV18 | 14 | -
CASSTLRSTDTQYF | TGTGCCAGCAGTACTCTTCGGTCCACAGATACGCAGTATTTT | TRBJ2-3 | - | TRBV2 | 14 | -
CASTPLGGNNEKLFF | TGCGCCAGCACTCCCCTGGGGGGGAATAATGAAAAACTGTTTTTT | TRBJ1-4 | - | TRBV5-1 | 15 | -
CASSYPGGYGYTF | TGTGCCAGCAGTTACCCCGGGGGCTATGGCTACACCTTC | TRBJ1-2 | - | TRBV6-5 | 13 | -
CASIIDRGNTEAFF | TGTGCCAGCATCATCGACAGGGGAAACACTGAAGCTTTCTTT | TRBJ1-1 | TRBD1 | TRBV2 | 14 | -
CASSLAVNPELFF | TGCGCCAGCAGCTTGGCGGTTAACCCGGAGCTGTTTTTT | TRBJ2-2 | - | TRBV5-1 | 13 | -
CASSFGGGAYEQYF | TGTGCCAGCAGCTTTGGCGGGGGGGCCTACGAGCAGTACTTC | TRBJ2-7 | TRBD2 | TRBV5-4 | 14 | once
CASSLRGTGTYEQYF | TGTGCCAGCAGCTTAAGAGGGACAGGGACCTACGAGCAGTACTTC | TRBJ2-7 | TRBD1 | TRBV7-2 | 15 | -
CSVPQQGPGNTEAFF | TGCAGCGTTCCGCAACAGGGGCCCGGGAACACTGAAGCTTTCTTT | TRBJ1-1 | TRBD1 | TRBV29-1 | 15 | -
CASSSTTSSAGYTF | TGTGCCAGCAGTTCCACTACCTCCAGCGCGGGCTACACCTTC | TRBJ1-2 | - | TRBV27 | 14 | -